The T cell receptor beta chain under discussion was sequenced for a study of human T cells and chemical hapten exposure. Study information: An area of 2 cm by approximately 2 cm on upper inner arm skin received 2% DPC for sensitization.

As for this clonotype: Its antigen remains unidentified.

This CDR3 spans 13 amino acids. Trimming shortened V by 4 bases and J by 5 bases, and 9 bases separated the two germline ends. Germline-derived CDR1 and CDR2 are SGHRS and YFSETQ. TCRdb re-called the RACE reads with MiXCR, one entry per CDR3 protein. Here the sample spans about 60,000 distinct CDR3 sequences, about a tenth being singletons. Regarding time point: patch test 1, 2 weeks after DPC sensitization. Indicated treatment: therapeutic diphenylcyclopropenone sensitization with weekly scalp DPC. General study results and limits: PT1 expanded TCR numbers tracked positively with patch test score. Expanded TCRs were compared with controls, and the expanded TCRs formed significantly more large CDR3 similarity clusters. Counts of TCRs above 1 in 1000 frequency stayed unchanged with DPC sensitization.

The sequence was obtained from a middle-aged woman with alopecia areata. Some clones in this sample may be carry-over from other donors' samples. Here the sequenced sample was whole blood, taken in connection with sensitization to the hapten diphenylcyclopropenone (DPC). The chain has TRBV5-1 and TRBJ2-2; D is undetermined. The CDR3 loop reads CASSQAGTGELFF. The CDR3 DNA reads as TGCGCCAGCAGCCAAGCTGGGACCGGGGAGCTGTTTTTT.